The T cell receptor (beta chain) described here comes from a study of T cell responses to AZD1222 COVID-19 vaccine. Only in-frame clones appear in the TCRdb table, and some are missing; sequencing was by immunoSEQ multiplex PCR. The table has about 120,000 clones, more than 85% seen once. Study-level results: There were vaccine-associated CD4 TCRs across spike, dominant at 160-218 and 743-854. Increased Spike-specific TCR breadth and depth were observed after two AZD1222 doses.

This clone was seen only once. Its antigen is unidentified. Within the sample, other DNA sequences also encode this same CDR3. There are 13 residues in the CDR3. Trimming took 4 bases from V and 5 from J, leaving 8 bases between them. The sample here was peripheral blood, taken on day 0 of AZD1222 vaccination. This chain joins TRBV12-3 or TRBV12-4 and TRBJ2-2, with D perhaps matching TRBD2 (6 bases). The receptor's source is an adult in good health. The CDR3 sequence is CASSSAGTGELFF. In DNA form, the CDR3 reads TGTGCCAGCAGTTCGGCGGGAACCGGGGAGCTGTTTTTT.